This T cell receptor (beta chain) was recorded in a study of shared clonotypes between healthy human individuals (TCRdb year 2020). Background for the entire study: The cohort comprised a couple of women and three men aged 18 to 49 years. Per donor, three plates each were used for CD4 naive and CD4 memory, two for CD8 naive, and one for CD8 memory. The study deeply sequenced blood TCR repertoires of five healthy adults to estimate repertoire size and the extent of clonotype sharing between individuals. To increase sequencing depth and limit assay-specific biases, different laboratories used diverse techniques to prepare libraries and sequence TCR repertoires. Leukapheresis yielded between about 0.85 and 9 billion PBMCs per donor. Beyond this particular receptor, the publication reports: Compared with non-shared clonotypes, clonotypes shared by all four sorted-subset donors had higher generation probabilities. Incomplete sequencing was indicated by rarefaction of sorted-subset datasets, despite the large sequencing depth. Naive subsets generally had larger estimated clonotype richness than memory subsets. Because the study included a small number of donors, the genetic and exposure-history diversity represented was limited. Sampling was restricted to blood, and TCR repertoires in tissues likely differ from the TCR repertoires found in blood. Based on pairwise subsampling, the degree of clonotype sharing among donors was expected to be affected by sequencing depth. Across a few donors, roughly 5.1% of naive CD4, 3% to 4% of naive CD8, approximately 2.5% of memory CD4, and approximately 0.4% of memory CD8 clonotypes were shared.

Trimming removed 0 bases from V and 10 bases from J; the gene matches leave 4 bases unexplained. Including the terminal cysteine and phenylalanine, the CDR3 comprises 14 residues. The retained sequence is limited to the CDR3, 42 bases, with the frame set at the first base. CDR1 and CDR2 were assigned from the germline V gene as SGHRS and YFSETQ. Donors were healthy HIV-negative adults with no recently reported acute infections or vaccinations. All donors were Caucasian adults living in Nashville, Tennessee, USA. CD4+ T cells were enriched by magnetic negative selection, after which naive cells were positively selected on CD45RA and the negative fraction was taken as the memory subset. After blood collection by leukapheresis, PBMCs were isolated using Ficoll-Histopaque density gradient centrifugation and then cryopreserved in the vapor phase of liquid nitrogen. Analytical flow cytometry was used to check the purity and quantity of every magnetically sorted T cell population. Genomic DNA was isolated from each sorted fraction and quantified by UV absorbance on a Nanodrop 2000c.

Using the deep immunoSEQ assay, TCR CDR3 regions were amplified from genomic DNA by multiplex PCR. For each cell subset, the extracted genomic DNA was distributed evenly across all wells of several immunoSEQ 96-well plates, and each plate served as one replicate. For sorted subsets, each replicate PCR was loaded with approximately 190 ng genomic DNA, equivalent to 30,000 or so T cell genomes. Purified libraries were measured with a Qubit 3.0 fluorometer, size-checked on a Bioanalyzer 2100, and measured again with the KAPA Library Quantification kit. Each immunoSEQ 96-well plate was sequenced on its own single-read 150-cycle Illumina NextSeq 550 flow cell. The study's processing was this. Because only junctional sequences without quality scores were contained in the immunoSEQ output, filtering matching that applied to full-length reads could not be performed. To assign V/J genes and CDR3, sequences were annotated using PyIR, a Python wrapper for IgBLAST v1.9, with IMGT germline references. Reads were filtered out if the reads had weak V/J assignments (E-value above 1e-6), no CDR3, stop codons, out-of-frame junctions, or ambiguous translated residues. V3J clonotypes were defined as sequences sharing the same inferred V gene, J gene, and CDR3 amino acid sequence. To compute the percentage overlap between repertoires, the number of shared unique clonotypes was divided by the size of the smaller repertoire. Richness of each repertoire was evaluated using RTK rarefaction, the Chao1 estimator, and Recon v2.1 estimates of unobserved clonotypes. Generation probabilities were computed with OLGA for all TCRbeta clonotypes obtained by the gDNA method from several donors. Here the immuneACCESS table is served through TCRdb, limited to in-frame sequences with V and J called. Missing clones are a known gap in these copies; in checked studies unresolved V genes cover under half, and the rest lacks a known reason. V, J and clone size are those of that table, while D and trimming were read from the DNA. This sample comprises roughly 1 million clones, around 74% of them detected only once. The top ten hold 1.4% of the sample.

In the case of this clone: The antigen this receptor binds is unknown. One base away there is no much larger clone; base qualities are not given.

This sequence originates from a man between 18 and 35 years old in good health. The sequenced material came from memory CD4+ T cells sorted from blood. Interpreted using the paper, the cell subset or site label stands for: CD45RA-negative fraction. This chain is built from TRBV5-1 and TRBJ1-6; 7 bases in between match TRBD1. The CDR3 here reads CASSLEGGSSPLHF. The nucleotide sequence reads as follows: TGCGCCAGCAGCTTGGAAGGGGGCAGCTCACCCCTCCACTTT.